This note documents a single TCR beta chain sequence. What antigen it recognizes has not been identified. No much larger clonotype is one base removed from it; base qualities were not supplied. The sample originates from a study of T cell repertoires in cytomegalovirus infection (dated by TCRdb to about 2019). Notes on the research overall: Because public TCR beta signatures pointed to carriage of CMV infection together with the matching HLA type, the HLA type of each donor mattered for the analysis.

Instrument on record: Illumina HiSeq 1500. TCRdb cleaned the public reads at Q25 with fastp, built clones with MiXCR and kept in-frame beta chains. Identical CDR3 protein sequences are pooled into one entry, listed with their most common genes and DNA. The sample table shows over 200,000 distinct CDR3 sequences, and approximately 14% are seen once. 8.8% of the sample comes from the top ten. Study-level results and caveats: In both this cohort and an independent cohort of 350 or so donors, the cumulative frequency of public TCR beta family members distinguished carriers of CMV infection plus the relevant HLA type. In the ex vivo response, HLA-C-restricted CMV-specific TCR beta clonotypes were dominant, and in two of eight donors the single most frequent clonotype came from this HLA-C-restricted group.

This receptor was taken from a human donor in good health (CMV status not recorded). Some clones in this sample may be carry-over from other donors' samples. The sequencing input was PBMCs.

In nucleotides, the sequence is TGCGCCAGCAGCCCCGGACAGGGGTACCAAGAGACCCAGTACTTC. Translated, this is CASSPGQGYQETQYF. The V gene is TRBV10-1 and the J gene is TRBJ2-5; 9 middle bases align to TRBD1. The CDR3, cysteine through phenylalanine, is 15 amino acids long. The entry retains the CDR3 DNA only, 45 bases that are in frame from base 1. As encoded in the germline V gene (reference sequence), CDR1 is WNHNN while CDR2 is SYGVQD. From V the trimming removes 6 bases and from J it removes 0 bases, while the gene matches leave 5 bases of the junction unaccounted for.